One and the same sample provided the 3 T cell receptor beta chains below, sequenced in a study of cytomegalovirus exposure and HLA in healthy donors. In the PCR, 60 Vbeta and 13 Jbeta primers were used. Sequencing was performed with immunoSEQ multiplex PCR; in TCRdb, only in-frame clones are kept and a portion is missing. The sample gives some 170,000 clones, roughly 79% of which show up once; roughly 4.4% is in the top ten. The sequenced material came from PBMCs. These receptors were taken from a woman younger than 30 in good health and CMV-seropositive.

This chain joins TRBV28 and TRBJ1-6, with no clear D. The germline CDR1 and CDR2 sequences are MDHEN and SYDVKM. V lost 5 bases and J lost 3, with 14 bases in between. The CDR3 extends over 16 amino acids. CDR3: CASSTPAGFYNSPLHF. In nucleotides, the CDR3 is TGTGCCAGCAGTACACCGGCGGGCTTCTATAATTCACCCCTCCACTTT. The whole variable domain, remainder taken from reference TRBV28 and TRBJ1-6, is DVKVTQSSRYLVKRTGEKVFLECVQDMDHENMFWYRQDPGLGLRLIYFSYDVKMKEKGDIPEGYSVSREKKERFSLILESASTNQTSMYLCASSTPAGFYNSPLHFGNGTRLTVT.

Regarding this clone: One end of the junction is discordant with germline, which a read error may explain. The sample contains more than one DNA sequence encoding this CDR3. The genes are TRBV4-2 and TRBJ1-2; 7 nucleotides align to TRBD1. This CDR3 is 15 amino acids long. Germline assignment: CDR1 LGHNA and CDR2 YNFKEQ. CDR3 sequence: CASSEGQPVPYGYTF. In nucleotides, the CDR3 is TGTGCCAGCAGCGAGGGACAGCCAGTCCCCTATGGCTATACCTTC.

The V call is TRBV19, the J call TRBJ2-7, with D maybe TRBD2 (6 bases). Looked up from germline, CDR1 is LNHDA and CDR2 is SQIVND (reference sequence). This CDR3 spans 13 amino acids. V was clipped by 7 bases and J by 1 base, with 11 bases between them. CDR3 residues: CASMGTESYEQYF. For the CDR3, the DNA is TGTGCCAGTATGGGGACTGAATCCTACGAGCAGTACTTC.